A selection of T cell receptor beta chains follows, all from one sample in a study of blood T cell repertoires in COVID-19. Generated by immunoSEQ multiplex PCR, the TCRdb table keeps only in-frame clones and is missing some. The sample gives 95,000 to 100,000 clones, about 81% of which show up once; 15% to 20% is in the top ten. What was sequenced was peripheral blood. The receptors were sampled from an older woman with acute or convalescent COVID-19. CDR3s include the opening cysteine and the closing phenylalanine or tryptophan. Each record gives: J gene, V gene, clone size, D gene, CDR3 protein, CDR3 DNA. The D gene is left open where the match is weak. The listing skips clone size in some rows; elsewhere it reads once, few, many or a size class.

J: TRBJ1-5; V: TRBV7-8; size: .; D: TRBD1; CDR3: CASSLGTGGYQPQHF; DNA: TGTGCCAGCAGCTTAGGGACAGGGGGTTACCAGCCCCAGCATTTT
J: TRBJ2-2; V: TRBV19; size: .; D: .; CDR3: CASRRDGNTGELFF; DNA: TGTGCCAGTAGGCGGGACGGGAACACCGGGGAGCTGTTTTTT
J: TRBJ2-1; V: TRBV2; size: few; D: TRBD1; CDR3: CASRSGQALNEQFF; DNA: TGTGCCAGCAGAAGCGGACAGGCTCTCAATGAGCAGTTCTTC
J: TRBJ1-6; V: TRBV7-9; size: few; D: .; CDR3: CASSSPAGRTFDSPLHF; DNA: TGTGCCAGCAGCTCGCCCGCGGGACGGACATTTGATTCACCCCTCCACTTT
J: TRBJ2-3; V: TRBV28; size: .; D: .; CDR3: CASTAEQGKYF; DNA: TGTGCCAGCACCGCGGAACAGGGAAAATATTTT
J: TRBJ1-1; V: TRBV28; size: .; D: TRBD1; CDR3: CASSPRGPPNTEAFF; DNA: TGTGCCAGCAGCCCCAGGGGGCCTCCCAACACTGAAGCTTTCTTT
J: TRBJ2-1; V: TRBV7-9; size: .; D: TRBD2; CDR3: CASSLASGGTNEQFF; DNA: TGTGCCAGCAGCTTAGCTAGCGGGGGCACCAATGAGCAGTTCTTC
J: TRBJ1-2; V: TRBV12-3/TRBV12-4; size: .; D: .; CDR3: CASSLHQFSGYTF; DNA: TGTGCCAGCAGTCTCCATCAGTTCTCTGGCTACACCTTC
J: TRBJ1-2; V: TRBV7-3; size: .; D: .; CDR3: CASSDLNFRGGYTF; DNA: TGTGCCAGCTCCGACCTAAACTTCCGGGGTGGCTACACCTTC
J: TRBJ2-7; V: TRBV7-2; size: .; D: TRBD2; CDR3: CASSLATGLAYEQYF; DNA: TGTGCCAGCAGCTTAGCAACGGGACTAGCCTACGAGCAGTACTTC
J: TRBJ1-2; V: TRBV19; size: .; D: TRBD1; CDR3: CASSPRDRVGYGYTF; DNA: TGTGCCAGTAGTCCCCGCGACAGGGTTGGGTATGGCTACACCTTC
J: TRBJ1-6; V: TRBV23-1; size: .; D: .; CDR3: CASSQSPKAHRDPRSPLHF; DNA: TGCGCCAGCAGTCAATCGCCAAAGGCCCACCGGGATCCTAGGTCACCCCTCCACTTT
J: TRBJ2-1; V: TRBV5-4; size: once; D: TRBD2; CDR3: CASSSKRGAVYEQFF; DNA: TGTGCCAGCAGCTCCAAGCGGGGGGCTGTCTATGAGCAGTTCTTC
J: TRBJ1-2; V: TRBV7-8; size: once; D: TRBD1; CDR3: CASSPNSAGTGKENGYTF; DNA: TGTGCCAGCAGCCCTAACTCGGCCGGGACAGGGAAGGAGAATGGCTACACCTTC
J: TRBJ1-1; V: TRBV7-8; size: few; D: .; CDR3: CASSLPGTRPLVAFF; DNA: TGTGCCAGCAGCTTACCCGGGACAAGGCCATTGGTTGCTTTCTTT
J: TRBJ2-3; V: TRBV2; size: .; D: .; CDR3: CASKDSTGTDTQYF; DNA: TGTGCCAGCAAAGACTCCACAGGGACAGATACGCAGTATTTT
J: TRBJ1-2; V: TRBV30; size: .; D: TRBD1; CDR3: CAWSDTGGASGGYTF; DNA: TGTGCCTGGAGTGACACAGGGGGCGCTTCGGGTGGCTACACCTTC
J: TRBJ1-1; V: TRBV27; size: once; D: TRBD1; CDR3: CASSPTTGTGEATEAFF; DNA: TGTGCCAGCAGCCCAACTACCGGGACAGGGGAAGCCACTGAAGCTTTCTTT
J: TRBJ2-5; V: TRBV7-6; size: .; D: TRBD2; CDR3: CASSLPASGQETQYF; DNA: TGTGCCAGCAGCTTACCCGCTAGCGGCCAAGAGACCCAGTACTTC
J: TRBJ1-2; V: TRBV27; size: .; D: TRBD1; CDR3: CASSFQGARSDGYTF; DNA: TGTGCCAGCAGTTTCCAGGGGGCGCGCAGCGATGGCTACACCTTC
J: TRBJ1-3; V: TRBV6-5; size: .; D: .; CDR3: CASSSKTRGNTIYF; DNA: TGTGCCAGCAGTTCGAAAACGAGAGGAAACACCATATATTTT
J: TRBJ2-1; V: TRBV5-5; size: .; D: TRBD2; CDR3: CASSFPTSGSYNEQFF; DNA: TGTGCCAGCAGCTTTCCGACTAGCGGGTCCTACAATGAGCAGTTCTTC
J: TRBJ2-1; V: TRBV7-2; size: .; D: .; CDR3: CASSLEPRTYNEQFF; DNA: TGTGCCAGCAGCCTGGAGCCCCGCACGTACAATGAGCAGTTCTTC
J: TRBJ1-1; V: TRBV11-3; size: .; D: .; CDR3: CASTDTGPGTEAFF; DNA: TGTGCCAGCACCGATACAGGGCCCGGGACTGAAGCTTTCTTT